These 5 T cell receptor beta chains share one sample of origin, sequenced in a study of blood T cells in healthy people across ages. Primed by a sample-barcoded 5' primer and a J-beta primer mix, a second PCR proceeded for about 7 to 12 cycles. TCRdb redid the calling of the 5' RACE reads with MiXCR, one entry per CDR3 protein. The sample lists 2 million or so distinct CDR3 sequences, just under 50% occurring once. The sequenced sample consisted of blood. The receptors come from a woman between 40 and 50 years old in good health.

This clonotype was seen only a few times. The gene calls are TRBV6-2 or TRBV6-3 and TRBJ2-7; 7 bases are shared with TRBD2. This CDR3 spans 17 amino acids. Looked up from germline, CDR1 is MNHEY and CDR2 is SVGEGT. The ends lost 1 base at V and 4 bases at J; junction bases unmatched: 13. The DNA of the CDR3 is TGTGCCAGCAGTTACTTGCTTGCCGGGGGGAACCCGTACGAGCAGTACTTC. Protein sequence: CASSYLLAGGNPYEQYF.

The gene calls are TRBV20-1 and TRBJ1-4; no clear D gene. V was cut by 4 bases and J by 5 bases, with 14 bases left in between. This CDR3 is built from 14 residues. The germline gives CDR1 DFQATT, CDR2 SNEGSKA (reference sequence). CDR3 nucleotide sequence: TGCAGTGCTACCCAAAGCGCCGCAAATGAAAAACTGTTTTTT. Residues: CSATQSAANEKLFF.

This chain links TRBV7-2 with TRBJ2-2; D unresolved. Trimming stripped 10 bases from V and 7 bases from J, with 10 bases between. The length of the CDR3 is 11 residues. CDR1 is SGHTA, CDR2 FQGNSA, per germline. The CDR3 reads CATANFGELFF. The CDR3 DNA follows: TGTGCCACCGCAAATTTCGGGGAGCTGTTTTTT.

This clonotype appeared many times. The chain has TRBV10-3 and TRBJ2-7; tentatively, D is TRBD1 (6 bases). The CDR3 extends over 13 amino acids. In germline, CDR1 is ENHRY, CDR2 SYGVKD. Trimming removed 6 bases from V and 2 bases from J, with 11 bases in between. The CDR3 DNA reads TGTGCCATCAGGGCAGGGGCCACCTACGAGCAGTACTTC. Translating it yields CAIRAGATYEQYF.

This clonotype has ten or more counts. The chain recombines TRBV4-3 with TRBJ2-6, with D unresolved. Trimming cost V 0 bases and J 0 bases, with 12 bases left between them. Germline V gene data show CDR1 as LGHNA and CDR2 as YSLEER. This CDR3 region has 18 residues. The DNA of the CDR3 is TGCGCCAGCAGCCAAGAAGCAGGCATGAACTCTGGGGCCAACGTCCTGACTTTC. Translating gives CASSQEAGMNSGANVLTF.